The present entry profiles one TCR beta chain with its context. Antigen: not known. These data come from a study of T-cell memory formation after mild COVID-19. The study's findings and limits: Clones contracting day 15 to 85 were balanced CD4/CD8; later expanders leaned CD4+.

CDR3 length: 12 amino acids. Trimming pared 4 bases from V and 5 bases from J, leaving 9 bases between. Germline V gene sequence: CDR1 SGHTA, CDR2 FQGNSA. TCRdb reprocessed the 5' RACE reads with MiXCR, giving one entry per CDR3 protein. This sample has about 82,000 distinct CDR3 sequences, with 9.5% to 15% found just once. This rearrangement joins TRBV7-2 to TRBJ2-7; possible D gene TRBD1, 6 bases. Sequencing was carried out using PBMCs or a T cell subset sorted from them (not recorded which). The TCR sequence derives from a man between 18 and 35 years old who had mild COVID-19 (a few samples of this study predate the infection). Cell type and time point are not known. For the CDR3, the DNA is TGTGCCAGCAGCTCCACAGGGAACGAGCAGTACTTC. This gives the protein CASSSTGNEQYF. Full variable domain (remainder filled in from reference TRBV7-2 and TRBJ2-7): GAGVSQSPSNKVTEKGKDVELRCDPISGHTALYWYRQSLGQGLEFLIYFQGNSAPDKSGLPSDRFSAERTGGSVSTLTIQRTQQEDSAVYLCASSSTGNEQYFGPGTRLTVT.